This T cell receptor (beta chain) was retrieved from a study of shared clonotypes between healthy human individuals. Sequenced by immunoSEQ multiplex PCR; TCRdb stores in-frame clones only, minus some. The data hold around 650,000 clones, with around 96% observed a single time. Notes on the study in general: Naive subsets generally had larger estimated richness than memory subsets.

Cells designated naive CD8 were CD45RO-negative and were positively selected for CCR7, with terminally differentiated effector memory CD45RA+ cells excluded. Healthy HIV-negative adults without recent acute infections or vaccinations served as donors. Remarks on this clone: Its antigen is not known.

The CDR3 covers 15 residues. The chain carries TRBV1 and TRBJ1-5. TRBV1 is noted as a pseudogene. This TCR was recovered from a woman aged 30 to 39 in good health. The sequencing sample was made of naive CD8+ T cells sorted from blood. CDR3 loop: CTSSPRAGSNQPQHF. In DNA form, the CDR3 reads TGCACCAGCAGCCCCAGGGCGGGGAGCAATCAGCCCCAGCATTTT.